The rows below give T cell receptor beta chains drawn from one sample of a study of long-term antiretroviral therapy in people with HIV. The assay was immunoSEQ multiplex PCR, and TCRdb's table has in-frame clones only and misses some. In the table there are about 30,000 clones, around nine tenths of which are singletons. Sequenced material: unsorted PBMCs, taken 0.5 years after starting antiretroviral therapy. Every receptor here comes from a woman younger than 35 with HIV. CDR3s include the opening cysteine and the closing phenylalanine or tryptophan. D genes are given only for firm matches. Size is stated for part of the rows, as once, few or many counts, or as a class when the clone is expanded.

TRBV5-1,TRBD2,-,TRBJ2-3,TGCGCCAGCATAGATTCTAGCGGGATGAGCACAGATACGCAGTATTTT,CASIDSSGMSTDTQYF
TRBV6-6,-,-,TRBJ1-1,TGTGCCAGCAGGGGGAAGGCGTTGGTGGACACTGAAGCTTTCTTT,CASRGKALVDTEAFF
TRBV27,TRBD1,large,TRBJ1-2,TGTGCCAGCAGTTTATCCCCCGACAGGGAAAACTATGGCTACACCTTC,CASSLSPDRENYGYTF
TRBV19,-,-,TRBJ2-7,TGTGCCAGTAGTATGGGGCTGGGGAGTGGCTACGAGCAGTACTTC,CASSMGLGSGYEQYF
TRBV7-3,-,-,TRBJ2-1,TGTGCCAGCAGCTTAGGGATAGGGGTGGATGAGCAGTTCTTC,CASSLGIGVDEQFF
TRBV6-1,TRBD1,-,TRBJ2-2,TGTGCCAGCAGTGAGTTTTCAGGGGGCTTCTTCACCGGGGAGCTGTTTTTT,CASSEFSGGFFTGELFF
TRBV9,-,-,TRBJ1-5,TGTGCCAGCAGCCCAAACCCCGCCGGGGAGCCCCAGCATTTT,CASSPNPAGEPQHF
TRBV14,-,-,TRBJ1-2,TGTGCCAGCAGCCAAGAACGCAGGGTAGGCTACACCTTC,CASSQERRVGYTF
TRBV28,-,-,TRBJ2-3,TGTGCCAGCAGTTTTCCCTTAACAGATACGCAGTATTTT,CASSFPLTDTQYF
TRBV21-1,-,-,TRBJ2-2,TGTGCCAGCAGCTCTCAGGGCCCAACGAACACCGGGGAGCTGTTTTTT,CASSSQGPTNTGELFF
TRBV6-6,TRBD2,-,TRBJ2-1,TGTGCCAGCAGTAAAGGGCGGGGGAATGAGCAGTTCTTC,CASSKGRGNEQFF
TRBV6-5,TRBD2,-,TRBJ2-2,TGTGCCAGCAGTCGGACTAGCGGGAATAGGGGGGAGCTGTTTTTT,CASSRTSGNRGELFF
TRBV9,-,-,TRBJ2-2,TGTGCCAGCAGCCAGACGGGTTCAAGTGGGGAGCTGTTTTTT,CASSQTGSSGELFF
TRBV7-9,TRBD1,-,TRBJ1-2,TGTGCCAGCAGCTCGACGACAGGGCCTAACTATGGCTACACCTTC,CASSSTTGPNYGYTF
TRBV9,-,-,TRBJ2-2,TGTGCCAGCAGCGCGCTGATAGCCCCCCCTCCTGGCGGGGAGCTGTTTTTT,CASSALIAPPPGGELFF
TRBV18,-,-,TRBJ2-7,TGTGCCAGCTCACTTACCCTCGCCACCTACGAGCAGTACTTC,CASSLTLATYEQYF
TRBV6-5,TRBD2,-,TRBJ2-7,TGTGCCAGCAGTTACGATAGCGGGAGTAATCCCTACGAGCAGTACTTC,CASSYDSGSNPYEQYF
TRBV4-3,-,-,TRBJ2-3,TGCGCCAGCAGCCAAGATTTAACTGACGGACTGCTAGACGATACGCAGTATTTT,CASSQDLTDGLLDDTQYF
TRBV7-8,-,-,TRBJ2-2,TGTGCCAGCAGGGACACAAAGAACACCGGGGAGCTGTTTTTT,CASRDTKNTGELFF
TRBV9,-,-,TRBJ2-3,TGTGCCAGCAGCGTCAGTGGGTACCAGGGCACAGATACGCAGTATTTT,CASSVSGYQGTDTQYF
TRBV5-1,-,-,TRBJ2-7,TGCGCCAGCAGCCCCGGTGGCAGGGAGAATTACGAGCAGTACTTC,CASSPGGRENYEQYF
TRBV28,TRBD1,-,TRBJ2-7,TGTGCCAGCAGTCAACAAGGACAGGGGAGCTCCTACGAGCAGTACTTC,CASSQQGQGSSYEQYF
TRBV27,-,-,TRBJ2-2,TGTGCCAGCAGCCCGACTAGTTTCACCGGGGAGCTGTTTTTT,CASSPTSFTGELFF
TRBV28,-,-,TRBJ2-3,TGTGCCAGCAGCACAAGTTGGGCTTTTACTAGCCCTCCCAGGGATACGCAGTATTTT,CASSTSWAFTSPPRDTQYF
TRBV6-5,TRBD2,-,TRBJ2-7,TGTGCCAGCAGACGGCCGGGGGGTTATGAGCAGTACTTC,CASRRPGGYEQYF
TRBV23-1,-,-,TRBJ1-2,TGCGCCAGCAGTCAATCGCCATGGGATCTTTTCTATGGCTACACCTTC,CASSQSPWDLFYGYTF
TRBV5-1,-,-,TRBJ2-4,TGCGCCAGCAGCTTGGGGTGGGGAAACATTCAGTACTTC,CASSLGWGNIQYF
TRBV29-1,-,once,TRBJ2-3,TGCAGCGTATCGGGACAACGCACAGATACGCAGTATTTT,CSVSGQRTDTQYF
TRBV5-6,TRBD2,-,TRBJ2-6,TGTGCCAGCAGCCCCCCGGGGGGCTCTGGGGCCAACGTCCTGACTTTC,CASSPPGGSGANVLTF
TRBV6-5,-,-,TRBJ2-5,TGTGCCAGCAGTTCGACGAAAGAGACCCAGTACTTC,CASSSTKETQYF
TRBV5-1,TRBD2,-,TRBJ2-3,TGCGCCAGCAGCTTGTCGACTAGCGGGGCTAGCACAGATACGCAGTATTTT,CASSLSTSGASTDTQYF
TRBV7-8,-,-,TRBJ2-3,TGTGCCAGCAGCTTAGGTCGGGGCCAGAGGACAGATACGCAGTATTTT,CASSLGRGQRTDTQYF
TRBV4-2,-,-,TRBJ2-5,TGTGCCAGCAGCTATAGCGGATTCGCGGAGACCCAGTACTTC,CASSYSGFAETQYF
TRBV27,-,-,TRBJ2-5,TGTGCCAGCAGTTTAGCCCGGGGAGAGACCCAGTACTTC,CASSLARGETQYF
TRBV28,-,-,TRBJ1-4,TGTGCCAGCAGCCTAGGGGCCCACGGGGGCAGGTCTAATGAAAAACTGTTTTTT,CASSLGAHGGRSNEKLFF
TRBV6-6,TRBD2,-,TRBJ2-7,TGTGCCAGCAGTAGTTACCGGGAGGGCTCCTACGAGCAGTACTTC,CASSSYREGSYEQYF
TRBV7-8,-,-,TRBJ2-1,TGTGCCAGCAGCCTCAGCGGCAGCTCCTACAATGAGCAGTTCTTC,CASSLSGSSYNEQFF
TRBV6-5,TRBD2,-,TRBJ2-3,TGTGCCAGCAGGGAAGCGGGAGGCACAGATACGCAGTATTTT,CASREAGGTDTQYF
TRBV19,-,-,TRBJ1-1,TGTGCCAGTAGTTTCAGGGGCACTGAAGCTTTCTTT,CASSFRGTEAFF
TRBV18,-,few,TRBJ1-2,TGTGCCAGCTCACCACCAGGAGGGAGTTACTATGGCTACACCTTC,CASSPPGGSYYGYTF
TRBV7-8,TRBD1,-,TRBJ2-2,TGTGCCAGCAGCAGATCTGGGACAGCGAACACCGGGGAGCTGTTTTTT,CASSRSGTANTGELFF
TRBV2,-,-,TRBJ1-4,TGTGCCACGTCGACAGGATCGCCTCGTGAAAAACTGTTTTTT,CATSTGSPREKLFF
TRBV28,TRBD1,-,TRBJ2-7,TGTGCCAGCAGTTTCAGGGGGCAAGACGAGCAGTACTTC,CASSFRGQDEQYF
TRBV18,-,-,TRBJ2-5,TGTGCCAGCTCACCGGGACACCAAGAGACCCAGTACTTC,CASSPGHQETQYF
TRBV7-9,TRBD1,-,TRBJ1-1,TGTGCCAGCAGCTCTCAGACAGGGCTTTCTGAAGCTTTCTTT,CASSSQTGLSEAFF
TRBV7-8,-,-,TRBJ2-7,TGTGCCAGCCGTTCGGGGGACTCCTACGAGCAGTACTTC,CASRSGDSYEQYF
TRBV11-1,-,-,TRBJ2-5,TGTGCCAGCAGCCGCGTTCAAGAGACCCAGTACTTC,CASSRVQETQYF
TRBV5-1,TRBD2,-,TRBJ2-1,TGCGCCAGCAGCTCTAGCGGGAGTTTAGGGGGTGAGCAGTTCTTC,CASSSSGSLGGEQFF
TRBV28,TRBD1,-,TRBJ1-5,TGTGCCAGCAGTTCCCCTGGGGAGGGGGCGCGACAGCCCCAGCATTTT,CASSSPGEGARQPQHF